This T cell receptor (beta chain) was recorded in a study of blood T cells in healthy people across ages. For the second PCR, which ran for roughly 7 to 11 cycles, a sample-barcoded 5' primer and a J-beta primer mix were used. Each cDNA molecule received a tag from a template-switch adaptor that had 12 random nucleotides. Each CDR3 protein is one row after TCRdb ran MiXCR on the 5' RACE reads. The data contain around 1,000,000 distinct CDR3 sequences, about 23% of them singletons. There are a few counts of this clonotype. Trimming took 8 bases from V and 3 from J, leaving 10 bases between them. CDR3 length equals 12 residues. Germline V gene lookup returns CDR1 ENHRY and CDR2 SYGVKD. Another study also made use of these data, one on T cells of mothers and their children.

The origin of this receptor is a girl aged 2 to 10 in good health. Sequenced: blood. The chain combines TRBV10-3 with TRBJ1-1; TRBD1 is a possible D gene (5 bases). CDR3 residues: CAIGGGDTEAFF. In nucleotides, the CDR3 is TGTGCCATCGGTGGAGGGGACACTGAAGCTTTCTTT.